A selection of T cell receptor beta chains follows, all from one sample in a study of T cells after yellow fever vaccination. Each CDR3 protein gets one entry after TCRdb re-called the 5' RACE reads with MiXCR. Altogether 100,000 to 150,000 distinct CDR3 sequences are present, roughly 15% being singletons, with the ten largest covering approximately 43%. The source material was CD8+ T cells sorted from PBMCs, sampled 5 days after the yellow fever booster vaccination. The origin of the receptors is a man in his late teens or twenties who received the YFV17D yellow fever vaccine. Each CDR3 is given with its conserved first and last residue. Fields, in order: CDR3 length, V gene, clone size, D gene, J gene, CDR3 protein, CDR3 DNA. A D gene is named only where the DNA matches it firmly. Clone size appears in some rows only: once, few, many, or a class for an expanded clone.

len: 13; v_gene: TRBV27; abundance: -; d_gene: -; j_gene: TRBJ1-6; CDR3aa: CASSPDGHSPLHF; CDR3nt: TGTGCCAGCAGCCCGGATGGTCATTCACCCCTCCACTTT
len: 17; v_gene: TRBV7-9; abundance: -; d_gene: -; j_gene: TRBJ1-4; CDR3aa: CASSLSPGGVGDEKLFF; CDR3nt: TGTGCCAGCAGCTTAAGTCCCGGGGGCGTCGGGGATGAAAAACTGTTTTTT
len: 14; v_gene: TRBV6-5; abundance: -; d_gene: -; j_gene: TRBJ2-1; CDR3aa: CASSYTVALNEQFF; CDR3nt: TGTGCCAGCAGTTACACGGTGGCTCTCAATGAGCAGTTCTTC
len: 13; v_gene: TRBV7-9; abundance: -; d_gene: TRBD1; j_gene: TRBJ1-2; CDR3aa: CASGGQGAVGYTF; CDR3nt: TGTGCCAGCGGAGGACAGGGGGCTGTTGGCTACACCTTC
len: 17; v_gene: TRBV5-5; abundance: -; d_gene: -; j_gene: TRBJ2-7; CDR3aa: CASSLILDSQLTYEQYF; CDR3nt: TGTGCCAGCAGTTTAATTTTGGACAGCCAACTCACCTACGAGCAGTACTTC
len: 16; v_gene: TRBV14; abundance: few; d_gene: TRBD1; j_gene: TRBJ1-2; CDR3aa: CASSQIATGGVYGYTF; CDR3nt: TGTGCCAGCAGCCAAATCGCGACAGGGGGGGTCTATGGCTACACCTTC
len: 20; v_gene: TRBV5-6; abundance: -; d_gene: TRBD1; j_gene: TRBJ1-1; CDR3aa: CASSFSLRGRVLDGNTEAFF; CDR3nt: TGTGCCAGCAGCTTTAGTTTGAGGGGGCGAGTATTGGACGGAAACACTGAAGCTTTCTTT
len: 14; v_gene: TRBV5-4; abundance: few; d_gene: TRBD2; j_gene: TRBJ2-3; CDR3aa: CASRQRGGTDTQYF; CDR3nt: TGTGCCAGCCGGCAGCGGGGGGGCACAGATACGCAGTATTTT
len: 14; v_gene: TRBV12-3/TRBV12-4; abundance: -; d_gene: -; j_gene: TRBJ2-1; CDR3aa: CASSFGGMGYEQFF; CDR3nt: TGTGCCAGCAGTTTTGGGGGGATGGGTTATGAGCAGTTCTTC
len: 12; v_gene: TRBV28; abundance: -; d_gene: -; j_gene: TRBJ1-1; CDR3aa: CASSRRGVEAFF; CDR3nt: TGTGCCAGCAGCCGGCGGGGTGTCGAAGCTTTCTTT
len: 16; v_gene: TRBV7-2; abundance: -; d_gene: TRBD2; j_gene: TRBJ2-3; CDR3aa: CASSLLAGGPSDTQYF; CDR3nt: TGTGCCAGCAGCTTGCTAGCGGGGGGGCCCTCAGATACGCAGTATTTT
len: 13; v_gene: TRBV29-1; abundance: once; d_gene: -; j_gene: TRBJ1-2; CDR3aa: CSVETGTQYGYTF; CDR3nt: TGCAGCGTTGAAACGGGGACACAATATGGCTACACCTTC
len: 16; v_gene: TRBV7-8; abundance: few; d_gene: -; j_gene: TRBJ1-2; CDR3aa: CASSPQTVLVYYGYTF; CDR3nt: TGTGCCAGCAGCCCACAGACAGTGTTAGTTTACTATGGCTACACCTTC
len: 20; v_gene: TRBV19; abundance: -; d_gene: TRBD1; j_gene: TRBJ2-3; CDR3aa: CASTPPGWDRGHFNTDTQYF; CDR3nt: TGTGCCAGTACCCCGCCGGGGTGGGACAGGGGGCACTTTAACACAGATACGCAGTATTTT
len: 12; v_gene: TRBV6-5; abundance: many; d_gene: -; j_gene: TRBJ1-1; CDR3aa: CASSPDRSEAFF; CDR3nt: TGTGCCAGCAGCCCGGACCGCTCTGAAGCTTTCTTT
len: 17; v_gene: TRBV6-5; abundance: -; d_gene: TRBD2; j_gene: TRBJ2-1; CDR3aa: CASSSPGGRGAGNEQFF; CDR3nt: TGTGCCAGCAGTTCCCCGGGGGGGCGGGGGGCAGGCAATGAGCAGTTCTTC
len: 11; v_gene: TRBV6-2/TRBV6-3; abundance: -; d_gene: -; j_gene: TRBJ2-1; CDR3aa: CASSFTNEQFF; CDR3nt: TGTGCCAGCAGTTTTACCAATGAGCAGTTCTTC
len: 15; v_gene: TRBV27; abundance: -; d_gene: -; j_gene: TRBJ2-1; CDR3aa: CASSPGVTSYNEQFF; CDR3nt: TGTGCCAGCAGTCCCGGGGTAACATCCTACAATGAGCAGTTCTTC
len: 15; v_gene: TRBV5-1; abundance: few; d_gene: -; j_gene: TRBJ2-3; CDR3aa: CASSLVPEGTDTQYF; CDR3nt: TGCGCCAGCAGCTTGGTACCAGAAGGGACAGATACGCAGTATTTT
len: 15; v_gene: TRBV19; abundance: few; d_gene: -; j_gene: TRBJ1-2; CDR3aa: CASSAPDSEGYGYTF; CDR3nt: TGTGCCAGTAGCGCTCCTGATTCGGAGGGATATGGCTACACCTTC
len: 13; v_gene: TRBV12-3/TRBV12-4; abundance: -; d_gene: -; j_gene: TRBJ2-3; CDR3aa: CASSYPLTDTQYF; CDR3nt: TGTGCCAGCAGTTACCCGCTCACAGATACGCAGTATTTT
len: 14; v_gene: TRBV7-9; abundance: -; d_gene: TRBD2; j_gene: TRBJ2-1; CDR3aa: CASSLGLVPDEQFF; CDR3nt: TGTGCCAGCAGCCTTGGACTAGTACCCGATGAGCAGTTCTTC
len: 14; v_gene: TRBV28; abundance: many; d_gene: TRBD1; j_gene: TRBJ1-2; CDR3aa: CASRDRAINYGYTF; CDR3nt: TGTGCCAGCCGGGACAGGGCAATCAACTATGGCTACACCTTC
len: 14; v_gene: TRBV27; abundance: -; d_gene: -; j_gene: TRBJ2-3; CDR3aa: CASSPRAQADTQYF; CDR3nt: TGTGCCAGCAGTCCCCGGGCCCAGGCAGATACGCAGTATTTT
len: 16; v_gene: TRBV12-3/TRBV12-4; abundance: -; d_gene: TRBD2; j_gene: TRBJ2-2; CDR3aa: CASSSRSLAGSGELFF; CDR3nt: TGTGCCAGCAGTTCCCGGTCACTAGCGGGAAGCGGGGAGCTGTTTTTT
len: 17; v_gene: TRBV9; abundance: few; d_gene: TRBD1; j_gene: TRBJ2-7; CDR3aa: CASSVEAGTGKGIEQYF; CDR3nt: TGTGCCAGCAGCGTAGAGGCCGGGACAGGCAAGGGGATCGAGCAGTACTTC
len: 14; v_gene: TRBV12-3/TRBV12-4; abundance: many; d_gene: TRBD2; j_gene: TRBJ2-7; CDR3aa: CASTVSGGPLEQYF; CDR3nt: TGTGCCAGCACCGTTAGCGGGGGCCCCCTCGAGCAGTACTTC
len: 15; v_gene: TRBV12-3/TRBV12-4; abundance: many; d_gene: -; j_gene: TRBJ2-3; CDR3aa: CASSTVGLGEDTQYF; CDR3nt: TGTGCCAGCAGCACCGTGGGGCTCGGAGAAGATACGCAGTATTTT
len: 18; v_gene: TRBV11-2; abundance: -; d_gene: -; j_gene: TRBJ2-2; CDR3aa: CASSSPSWGIRYTGELFF; CDR3nt: TGTGCCAGCAGCTCCCCTAGCTGGGGGATTAGATACACCGGGGAGCTGTTTTTT
len: 15; v_gene: TRBV9; abundance: few; d_gene: -; j_gene: TRBJ1-1; CDR3aa: CASSASGVGYTEAFF; CDR3nt: TGTGCCAGCAGCGCGTCAGGGGTTGGGTACACTGAAGCTTTCTTT
len: 15; v_gene: TRBV20-1; abundance: -; d_gene: TRBD1; j_gene: TRBJ1-2; CDR3aa: CSARGGTGEIYGYTF; CDR3nt: TGCAGTGCTAGAGGGGGGACAGGGGAAATCTATGGCTACACCTTC
len: 15; v_gene: TRBV27; abundance: -; d_gene: TRBD1; j_gene: TRBJ2-1; CDR3aa: CASSSLRGPYNEQFF; CDR3nt: TGTGCCAGCAGTAGCCTAAGGGGGCCCTACAATGAGCAGTTCTTC
len: 13; v_gene: TRBV29-1; abundance: few; d_gene: TRBD1; j_gene: TRBJ2-2; CDR3aa: CSARGIGTGELFF; CDR3nt: TGCAGCGCCAGGGGGATAGGCACCGGGGAGCTGTTTTTT
len: 14; v_gene: TRBV29-1; abundance: few; d_gene: -; j_gene: TRBJ2-5; CDR3aa: CSVIPGGRGETQYF; CDR3nt: TGCAGCGTTATCCCCGGGGGGCGCGGAGAGACCCAGTACTTC
len: 17; v_gene: TRBV4-3; abundance: -; d_gene: -; j_gene: TRBJ1-4; CDR3aa: CASSQDRIGTVNEKLFF; CDR3nt: TGCGCCAGCAGCCAAGATAGAATCGGGACGGTTAATGAAAAACTGTTTTTT
len: 12; v_gene: TRBV29-1; abundance: few; d_gene: -; j_gene: TRBJ1-2; CDR3aa: CSVVRGNYGYTF; CDR3nt: TGCAGCGTTGTGAGGGGGAACTATGGCTACACCTTC
len: 12; v_gene: TRBV20-1; abundance: few; d_gene: -; j_gene: TRBJ1-1; CDR3aa: CSARRGSTEAFF; CDR3nt: TGCAGTGCTAGAAGGGGGTCCACTGAAGCTTTCTTT
len: 14; v_gene: TRBV7-9; abundance: few; d_gene: -; j_gene: TRBJ1-5; CDR3aa: CASSAGGPNQPQHF; CDR3nt: TGTGCCAGCAGTGCCGGGGGGCCCAATCAGCCCCAGCATTTT
len: 14; v_gene: TRBV7-9; abundance: few; d_gene: -; j_gene: TRBJ1-1; CDR3aa: CASSLGTVNTEAFF; CDR3nt: TGTGCCAGCAGCTTGGGGACGGTAAACACTGAAGCTTTCTTT
len: 14; v_gene: TRBV15; abundance: -; d_gene: -; j_gene: TRBJ2-7; CDR3aa: CATSRDSSSYEQYF; CDR3nt: TGTGCCACCAGCAGAGACTCCAGCTCCTACGAGCAGTACTTC
len: 16; v_gene: TRBV4-2; abundance: few; d_gene: TRBD1; j_gene: TRBJ2-1; CDR3aa: CASSQVGQGRNNEQFF; CDR3nt: TGTGCCAGCAGCCAAGTCGGACAGGGGAGGAACAATGAGCAGTTCTTC
len: 16; v_gene: TRBV10-3; abundance: -; d_gene: -; j_gene: TRBJ1-1; CDR3aa: CAISENRFSLNTEAFF; CDR3nt: TGTGCCATCAGTGAGAATCGTTTTTCCCTGAACACTGAAGCTTTCTTT
len: 17; v_gene: TRBV4-1; abundance: few; d_gene: -; j_gene: TRBJ2-3; CDR3aa: CASSPMGRGGPADTQYF; CDR3nt: TGCGCCAGCAGCCCCATGGGGAGAGGGGGGCCCGCAGATACGCAGTATTTT
len: 15; v_gene: TRBV7-9; abundance: -; d_gene: -; j_gene: TRBJ1-3; CDR3aa: CASSLAPGSGNTIYF; CDR3nt: TGTGCCAGCAGCTTAGCCCCGGGCTCTGGAAACACCATATATTTT
len: 15; v_gene: TRBV9; abundance: -; d_gene: TRBD1; j_gene: TRBJ1-2; CDR3aa: CASSVSGQGARGYTF; CDR3nt: TGTGCCAGCAGCGTGTCGGGACAGGGGGCGAGGGGCTACACCTTC
len: 14; v_gene: TRBV12-3/TRBV12-4; abundance: -; d_gene: -; j_gene: TRBJ1-2; CDR3aa: CASSWGSANYGYTF; CDR3nt: TGTGCCAGCAGTTGGGGTTCAGCTAACTATGGCTACACCTTC
len: 11; v_gene: TRBV29-1; abundance: -; d_gene: -; j_gene: TRBJ1-2; CDR3aa: CSVVDSYGYTF; CDR3nt: TGCAGCGTTGTCGACAGCTATGGCTACACCTTC
len: 14; v_gene: TRBV4-3; abundance: -; d_gene: -; j_gene: TRBJ1-1; CDR3aa: CASSPEGLGTEAFF; CDR3nt: TGCGCCAGCAGCCCAGAAGGGCTTGGGACTGAAGCTTTCTTT
len: 12; v_gene: TRBV6-2/TRBV6-3; abundance: few; d_gene: -; j_gene: TRBJ2-2; CDR3aa: CASTRDNGELFF; CDR3nt: TGTGCCAGCACCAGGGACAACGGGGAGCTGTTTTTT